This TCR beta chain was recovered during a study of tumor-infiltrating lymphocytes in localized non-small cell lung cancer. The data were produced by immunoSEQ multiplex PCR, yet TCRdb's version contains in-frame clones alone and is incomplete. Counted here are under 15,000 clones, around 80% occurring once; the ten biggest clones make up over 9.5%. This receptor was taken from a human donor with non-small cell lung cancer. Specimen: lung tumor tissue.

The CDR3 spells CASSSTRREHSPLHF. The DNA of the CDR3 is TGTGCCAGCAGTTCTACACGCAGGGAACATTCACCCCTCCACTTT. The chain combines TRBV6-5 with TRBJ1-6; TRBD1 might be the D (5 bases). Germline V gene sequence: CDR1 MNHEY, CDR2 SVGAGI. V gave up 4 bases and J gave up 8 bases, with 15 bases separating them. The CDR3 is 15 amino acids.